Listed below are T cell receptor beta chains from one sample, sequenced in a study of T cells in Graves' hyperthyroidism and ophthalmopathy. TCRdb re-called the multiplex PCR reads through MiXCR, storing one row per CDR3 protein. The sample comprises hundreds of thousands of distinct CDR3 sequences, just under 45% of which are singletons, and about 7.7% rests with the top ten. The sample was peripheral blood or thyroid tissue (not recorded which). These receptors came from an adult man with Graves' disease, either hyperthyroidism or ophthalmopathy (not recorded which). Both conserved end residues are trimmed from each CDR3. Size is stated for part of the rows, as once, few or many counts, or as a class when the clone is expanded.

v_call: TRBV7-9
clone_size: NA
j_call: TRBJ2-7
cdr3_aa: ASSPTGTGGVSYEQY

v_call: TRBV2
clone_size: NA
j_call: TRBJ2-5
cdr3_aa: ASTRRGGAVDQETQY

v_call: TRBV9
clone_size: NA
j_call: TRBJ1-5
cdr3_aa: ASSVLAGINQPQH

v_call: TRBV25-1
clone_size: many
j_call: TRBJ1-1
cdr3_aa: ASRGLTEAF

v_call: TRBV25-1
clone_size: NA
j_call: TRBJ2-5
cdr3_aa: ASCEYEDRRGGTQY

v_call: TRBV19
clone_size: NA
j_call: TRBJ2-2
cdr3_aa: ASSARQRRTGELF

v_call: TRBV20-1
clone_size: NA
j_call: TRBJ2-7
cdr3_aa: SARGPDEQY

v_call: TRBV20-1
clone_size: many
j_call: TRBJ1-2
cdr3_aa: SAKQPYYYGYT

v_call: TRBV19
clone_size: few
j_call: TRBJ1-5
cdr3_aa: ASSIEGVNQPQH

v_call: TRBV25-1
clone_size: NA
j_call: TRBJ1-1
cdr3_aa: ATSRLGATEAF

v_call: TRBV2
clone_size: few
j_call: TRBJ1-2
cdr3_aa: ASSEERQVNYGYT

v_call: TRBV5-1
clone_size: NA
j_call: TRBJ1-1
cdr3_aa: ASSLGPLTGPNTEAF

v_call: TRBV7-3
clone_size: many
j_call: TRBJ2-5
cdr3_aa: ASSPGGAETQY

v_call: TRBV10-1
clone_size: NA
j_call: TRBJ1-2
cdr3_aa: ASSEAGTGFNYGYT

v_call: TRBV7-9
clone_size: NA
j_call: TRBJ1-1
cdr3_aa: ASMGGRGNTEAF

v_call: TRBV2
clone_size: NA
j_call: TRBJ1-2
cdr3_aa: ASEPTGGIYGYT

v_call: TRBV7-8
clone_size: few
j_call: TRBJ1-5
cdr3_aa: ASSLEGPGQGNQPQH

v_call: TRBV24-1
clone_size: NA
j_call: TRBJ1-2
cdr3_aa: ATSDPDRDGYT

v_call: TRBV20-1
clone_size: NA
j_call: TRBJ1-4
cdr3_aa: SARLPGQGSEKLF

v_call: TRBV2
clone_size: once
j_call: TRBJ1-2
cdr3_aa: ASSEDRSYGYT

v_call: TRBV14
clone_size: once
j_call: TRBJ1-4
cdr3_aa: ASSPSIGDRANEKLF

v_call: TRBV20-1
clone_size: NA
j_call: TRBJ1-5
cdr3_aa: SARVPTGEHGNQPQH

v_call: TRBV20-1
clone_size: NA
j_call: TRBJ1-5
cdr3_aa: SARATRTVAQPQH

v_call: TRBV10-3
clone_size: few
j_call: TRBJ2-7
cdr3_aa: AISEPQDRVRYEQY

v_call: TRBV7-9
clone_size: NA
j_call: TRBJ2-6
cdr3_aa: ASSVVRGAAGANVLT

v_call: TRBV29-1
clone_size: NA
j_call: TRBJ1-3
cdr3_aa: SVDGSYGYTIY

v_call: TRBV7-6
clone_size: many
j_call: TRBJ2-5
cdr3_aa: ATKLNAGPETQY

v_call: TRBV2
clone_size: many
j_call: TRBJ2-5
cdr3_aa: ASSEQGRETQY

v_call: TRBV7-2
clone_size: many
j_call: TRBJ1-5
cdr3_aa: ASSLSRQGLQPQH

v_call: TRBV20-1
clone_size: NA
j_call: TRBJ2-5
cdr3_aa: SARRQGWEETQY

v_call: TRBV7-9
clone_size: once
j_call: TRBJ1-6
cdr3_aa: ASSLMGQNNSPLH

v_call: TRBV20-1
clone_size: NA
j_call: TRBJ1-4
cdr3_aa: SASDDRPHNEKLF

v_call: TRBV6-1
clone_size: NA
j_call: TRBJ1-1
cdr3_aa: ASASMGGRTEAF

v_call: TRBV25-1
clone_size: NA
j_call: TRBJ2-5
cdr3_aa: ASSSWGVYGETQY

v_call: TRBV5-1
clone_size: few
j_call: TRBJ1-3
cdr3_aa: ASSLDGLTGNTIY